These 13 T cell receptor beta chains came from one sample sequenced in a study of cytomegalovirus exposure and HLA in healthy donors. The PCR contained 60 Vbeta and 13 Jbeta primers. Assay used: immunoSEQ multiplex PCR; TCRdb lists only in-frame clones, some missing. The sample includes about 60,000 clones, around 73% of them seen just once. The source material was PBMCs. The receptor source for this set is a man aged 50-60 years in good health and CMV-seronegative.

The CDR3 spells CASSDKGQGGYTF. In nucleotides, the CDR3 is TGTGCCAGCAGTGACAAAGGGCAGGGCGGCTACACCTTC. The chain employs TRBV6-5 and TRBJ1-2, with D possibly matching TRBD1 (5 bases). The CDR3 totals 13 residues. V gave up 5 bases and J gave up 8 bases, with 15 bases separating them. CDR1 is MNHEY, CDR2 SVGAGI, per germline.

The chain is built from TRBV27 and TRBJ1-3; D is ambiguous. The CDR3 is made up of 13 amino acids. Trimming pared 5 bases from V and 4 bases from J, leaving 9 bases between. Germline lookup yields CDR1 MNHEY and CDR2 SMNVEV (reference sequence). The CDR3 loop is CASSPPTGNTIYF. Written as DNA, the CDR3 is TGTGCCAGCAGTCCACCGACAGGAAACACCATATATTTT.

This clone has a handful of counts. The gene calls are TRBV30 and TRBJ2-2, with TRBD2 matching over 9 bases. The junction had 8 bases not matched to a gene; V was cut back by 2 bases and J by 7 bases. The CDR3 is made up of 15 amino acids. Looked up from germline, CDR1 is GTSNPN and CDR2 is SVGIG (reference sequence). The CDR3 DNA reads TGTGCCTGGAGTCCGCGGGGGGGCACGAACGGGGAGCTGTTTTTT. The encoded protein is CAWSPRGGTNGELFF.

The chain employs TRBV29-1 and TRBJ1-2; 10 bases line up with TRBD1. The CDR3 runs 14 residues. V trimming: 6 bases; J trimming: 3 bases; junction bases outside the gene matches: 7. The V gene's germline CDR1 is SQVTM and CDR2 ANQGSEA. The CDR3 loop reads CSVRDRGFDYGYTF. The CDR3 coding sequence is TGCAGCGTCCGGGACAGGGGATTTGACTATGGCTACACCTTC.

The rearrangement links TRBV11-1 to TRBJ1-3, with D perhaps matching TRBD1 (5 bases). The CDR3 consists of 15 residues. CDR1 is SGHAT, CDR2 FQDESV, per germline (reference sequence). V gave up 2 bases and J gave up 0 bases, with 8 bases separating them. The CDR3 loop reads CASSLTGSSGNTIYF. CDR3 in DNA: TGTGCCAGCAGCTTAACAGGATCCTCTGGAAACACCATATATTTT.

The chain is built from TRBV7-9 and TRBJ1-5, with D unresolved. The germline V and J ends were trimmed by 4 bases and 2 bases, with 6 bases remaining between them. Germline CDR1 SEHNR, CDR2 FQNEAQ (reference sequence). The CDR3 runs to 13 residues. CDR3 residues: CASSSGGNQPQHF. The CDR3 DNA sequence: TGTGCCAGCAGCTCGGGTGGCAATCAGCCCCAGCATTTT.

The J gene is TRBJ2-5, the V gene TRBV27, with 12 bases aligning to TRBD2. CDR1 and CDR2 from the germline V gene are MNHEY and SMNVEV (reference sequence). The CDR3 sequence is 15 residues long. V dropped 6 bases and J dropped 4; count of bases not matched to a gene: 6. CDR3 nucleotides: TGTGCCAGCAGGCCTAGCGGGGGGGTTCGAGAGACCCAGTACTTC. Protein product: CASRPSGGVRETQYF.

The rearrangement uses TRBV27 and TRBJ1-1, with D possibly TRBD1 on 5 matching bases. The length of the CDR3 is 13 residues. Trimming pared 0 bases from V and 7 bases from J, leaving 9 bases between. The germline gives CDR1 MNHEY, CDR2 SMNVEV (reference sequence). CDR3 nucleotide sequence: TGTGCCAGCAGTTTATCGTTGGGGCTTGAAGCTTTCTTT. Encoded protein: CASSLSLGLEAFF.

The V call is TRBV7-9, the J call TRBJ1-2, with 7 nucleotides matching TRBD1. After removal of 3 bases from V and 6 bases from J, the junction contained 4 bases not matched to a gene. Germline V gene data show CDR1 as SEHNR and CDR2 as FQNEAQ (reference sequence). The CDR3 consists of 13 residues. The CDR3 region is CASSFGTGDGYTF. As DNA, the CDR3 is TGTGCCAGCAGCTTTGGAACAGGGGATGGCTACACCTTC.

This rearrangement joins TRBV9 to TRBJ2-3, with TRBD2 matching 12 bases. The CDR3 contains 19 residues. Trimming took 0 bases from V and 0 from J; bases not matched to a gene: 8. In germline, CDR1 is SGDLS, CDR2 YYNGEE. CDR3 residues: CASSVDGASGGGSTDTQYF. CDR3 bases: TGTGCCAGCAGCGTAGATGGAGCTAGCGGGGGGGGAAGCACAGATACGCAGTATTTT.

The rearrangement links TRBV19 to TRBJ2-7; TRBD1 agrees at 7 bases. Germline V gene lookup returns CDR1 LNHDA and CDR2 SQIVND (reference sequence). There are 13 residues in the CDR3. With V trimmed by 5 bases and J by 3 bases, 4 bases remained unmatched. CDR3 residues: CASSEGQIYEQYF. The DNA for the CDR3 is TGTGCCAGTAGTGAGGGACAGATCTACGAGCAGTACTTC.

The chain combines TRBV30 with TRBJ1-1; no reliable D call. Trimming removed 4 bases from V and 8 bases from J, with 14 bases in between. In germline, CDR1 is GTSNPN, CDR2 SVGIG (reference sequence). The CDR3 contains 12 residues. The CDR3 coding sequence is TGTGCCTGGACCCCGGGGTCGGGAGAAGCTTTCTTT. As protein: CAWTPGSGEAFF.

The chain uses TRBV6-5 and TRBJ1-6; 7 bases are shared with TRBD1. Germline CDR1 and CDR2: MNHEY and SVGAGI. Unmatched junction bases numbered 10, after V lost 6 bases and J lost 8 bases. This CDR3 has 15 amino acids. CDR3 sequence: CASRYRGAYDSPLHF. For the CDR3, the DNA is TGTGCCAGCAGATACAGGGGCGCTTATGATTCACCCCTCCACTTT.